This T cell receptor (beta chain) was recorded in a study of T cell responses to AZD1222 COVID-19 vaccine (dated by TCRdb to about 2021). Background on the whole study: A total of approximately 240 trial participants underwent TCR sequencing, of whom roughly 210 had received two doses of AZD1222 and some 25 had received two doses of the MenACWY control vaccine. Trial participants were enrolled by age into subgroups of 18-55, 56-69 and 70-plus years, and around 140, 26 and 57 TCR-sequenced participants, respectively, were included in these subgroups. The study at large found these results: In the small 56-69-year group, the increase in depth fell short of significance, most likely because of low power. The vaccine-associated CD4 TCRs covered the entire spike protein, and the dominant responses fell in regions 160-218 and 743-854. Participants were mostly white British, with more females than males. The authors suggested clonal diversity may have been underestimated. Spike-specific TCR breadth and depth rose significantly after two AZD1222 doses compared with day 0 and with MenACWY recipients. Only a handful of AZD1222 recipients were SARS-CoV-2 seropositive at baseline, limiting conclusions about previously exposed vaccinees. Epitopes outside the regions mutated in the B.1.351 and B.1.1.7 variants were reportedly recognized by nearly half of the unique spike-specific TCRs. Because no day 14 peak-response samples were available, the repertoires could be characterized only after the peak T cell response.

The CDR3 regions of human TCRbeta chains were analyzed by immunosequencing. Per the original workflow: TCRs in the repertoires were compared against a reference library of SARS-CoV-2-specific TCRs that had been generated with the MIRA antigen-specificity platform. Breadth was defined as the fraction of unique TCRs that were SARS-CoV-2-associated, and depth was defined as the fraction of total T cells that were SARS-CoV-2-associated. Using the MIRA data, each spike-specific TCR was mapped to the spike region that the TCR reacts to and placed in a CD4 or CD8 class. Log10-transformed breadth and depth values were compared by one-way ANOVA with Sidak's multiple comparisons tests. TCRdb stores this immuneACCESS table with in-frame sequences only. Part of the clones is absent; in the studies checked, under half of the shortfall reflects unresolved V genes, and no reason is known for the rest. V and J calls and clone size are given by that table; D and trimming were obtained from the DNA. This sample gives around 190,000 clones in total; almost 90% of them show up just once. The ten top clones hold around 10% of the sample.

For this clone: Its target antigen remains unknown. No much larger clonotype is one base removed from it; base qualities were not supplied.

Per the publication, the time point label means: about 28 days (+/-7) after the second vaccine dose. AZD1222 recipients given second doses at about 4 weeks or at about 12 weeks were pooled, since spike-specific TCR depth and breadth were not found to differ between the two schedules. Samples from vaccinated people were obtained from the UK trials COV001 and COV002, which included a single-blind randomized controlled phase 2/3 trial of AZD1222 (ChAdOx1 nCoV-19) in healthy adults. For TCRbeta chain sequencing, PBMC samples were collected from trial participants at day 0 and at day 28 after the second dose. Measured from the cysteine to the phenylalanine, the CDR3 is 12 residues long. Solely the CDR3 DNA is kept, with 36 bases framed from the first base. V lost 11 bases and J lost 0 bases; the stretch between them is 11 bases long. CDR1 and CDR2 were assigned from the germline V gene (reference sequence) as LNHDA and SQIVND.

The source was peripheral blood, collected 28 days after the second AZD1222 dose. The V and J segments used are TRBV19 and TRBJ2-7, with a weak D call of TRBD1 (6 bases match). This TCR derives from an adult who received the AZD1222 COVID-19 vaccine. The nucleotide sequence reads TGTGCCGGGACAAGGAGCTCCTACGAGCAGTACTTC. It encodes CAGTRSSYEQYF.